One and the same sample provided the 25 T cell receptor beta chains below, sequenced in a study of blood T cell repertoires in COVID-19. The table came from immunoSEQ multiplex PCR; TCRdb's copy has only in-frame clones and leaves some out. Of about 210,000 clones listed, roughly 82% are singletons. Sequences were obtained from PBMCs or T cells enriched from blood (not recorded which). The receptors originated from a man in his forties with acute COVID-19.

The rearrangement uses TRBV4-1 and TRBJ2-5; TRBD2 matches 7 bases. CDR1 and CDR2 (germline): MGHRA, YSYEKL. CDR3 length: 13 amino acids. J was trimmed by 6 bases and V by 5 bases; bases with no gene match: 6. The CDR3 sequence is CASSIEREQTQYF. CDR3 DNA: TGCGCCAGCAGCATTGAGCGGGAACAGACCCAGTACTTC.

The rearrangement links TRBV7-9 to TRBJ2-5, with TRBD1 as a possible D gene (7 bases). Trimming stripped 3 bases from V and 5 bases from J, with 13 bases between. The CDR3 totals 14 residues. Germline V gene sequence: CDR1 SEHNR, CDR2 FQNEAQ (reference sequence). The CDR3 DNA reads TGTGCCAGCAGCTTGTCAGGGGGGTCCGAGACCCAGTACTTC. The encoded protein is CASSLSGGSETQYF.

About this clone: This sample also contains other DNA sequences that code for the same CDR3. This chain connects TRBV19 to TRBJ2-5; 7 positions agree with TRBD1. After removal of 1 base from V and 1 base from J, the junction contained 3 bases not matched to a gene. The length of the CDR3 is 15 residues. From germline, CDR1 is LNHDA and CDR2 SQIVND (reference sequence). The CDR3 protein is CASSIGGTVQETQYF. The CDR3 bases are TGTGCCAGTAGTATAGGTGGGACAGTCCAAGAGACCCAGTACTTC.

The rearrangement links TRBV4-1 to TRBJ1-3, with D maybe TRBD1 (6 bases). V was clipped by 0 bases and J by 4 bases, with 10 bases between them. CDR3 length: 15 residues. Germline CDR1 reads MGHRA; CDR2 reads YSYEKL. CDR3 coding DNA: TGCGCCAGCAGCCAAGAGCCAGGGGTCGGAAACACCATATATTTT. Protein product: CASSQEPGVGNTIYF.

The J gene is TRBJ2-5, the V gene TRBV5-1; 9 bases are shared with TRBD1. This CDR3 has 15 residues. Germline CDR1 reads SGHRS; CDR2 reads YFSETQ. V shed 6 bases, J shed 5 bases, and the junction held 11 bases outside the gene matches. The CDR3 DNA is TGCGCCAGCACTCCACCGGGACAGGGACCCGAGACCCAGTACTTC. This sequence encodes CASTPPGQGPETQYF.

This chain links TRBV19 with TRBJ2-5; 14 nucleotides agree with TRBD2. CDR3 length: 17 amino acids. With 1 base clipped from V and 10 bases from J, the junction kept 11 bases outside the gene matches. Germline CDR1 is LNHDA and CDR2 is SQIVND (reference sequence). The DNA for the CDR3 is TGTGCCAGTAGTATAGCCGCGGGACTAGCGGGAGAGTACTACCAGTACTTC. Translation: CASSIAAGLAGEYYQYF.

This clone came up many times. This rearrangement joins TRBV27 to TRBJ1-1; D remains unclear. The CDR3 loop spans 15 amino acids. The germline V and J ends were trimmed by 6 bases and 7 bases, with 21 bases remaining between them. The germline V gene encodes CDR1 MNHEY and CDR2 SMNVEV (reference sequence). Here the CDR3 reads CASRDPFREEGEAFF. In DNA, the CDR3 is TGTGCCAGCAGGGACCCTTTCCGGGAGGAGGGTGAAGCTTTCTTT.

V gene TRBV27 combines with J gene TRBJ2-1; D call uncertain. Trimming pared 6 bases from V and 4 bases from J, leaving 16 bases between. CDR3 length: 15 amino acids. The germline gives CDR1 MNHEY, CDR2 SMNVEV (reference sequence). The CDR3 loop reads CASSAQAPVYNEQFF. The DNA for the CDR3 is TGTGCCAGCAGCGCACAAGCGCCCGTTTACAATGAGCAGTTCTTC.

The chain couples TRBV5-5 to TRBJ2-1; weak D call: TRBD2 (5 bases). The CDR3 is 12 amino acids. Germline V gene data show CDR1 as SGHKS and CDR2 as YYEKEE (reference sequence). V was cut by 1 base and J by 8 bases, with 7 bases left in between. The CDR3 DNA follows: TGTGCCAGCAGCTTGACTAGGCATGAGCAGTTCTTC. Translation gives CASSLTRHEQFF. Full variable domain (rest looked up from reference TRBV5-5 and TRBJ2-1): DAGVTQSPTHLIKTRGQQVTLRCSPISGHKSVSWYQQVLGQGPQFIFQYYEKEERGRGNFPDRFSARQFPNYSSELNVNALLLGDSALYLCASSLTRHEQFFGPGTRLTVL.

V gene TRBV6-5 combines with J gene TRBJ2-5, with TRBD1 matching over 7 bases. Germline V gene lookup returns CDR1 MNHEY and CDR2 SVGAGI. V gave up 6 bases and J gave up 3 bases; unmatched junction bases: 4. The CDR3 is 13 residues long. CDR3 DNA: TGTGCCAGCAGAAGAGGGACAGAAGAGACCCAGTACTTC. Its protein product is CASRRGTEETQYF.

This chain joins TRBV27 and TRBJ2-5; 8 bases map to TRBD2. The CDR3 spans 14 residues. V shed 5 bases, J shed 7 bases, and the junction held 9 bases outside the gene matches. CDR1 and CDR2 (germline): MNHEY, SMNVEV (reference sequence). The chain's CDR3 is CASSTQRGSGTQYF. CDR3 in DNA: TGTGCCAGCAGTACCCAGCGGGGGAGTGGGACCCAGTACTTC.

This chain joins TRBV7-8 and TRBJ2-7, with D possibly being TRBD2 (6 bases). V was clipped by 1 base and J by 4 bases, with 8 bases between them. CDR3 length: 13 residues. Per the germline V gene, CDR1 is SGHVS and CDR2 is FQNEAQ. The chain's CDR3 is CASSLGAGYEQYF. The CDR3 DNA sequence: TGTGCCAGCAGCTTAGGGGCGGGATACGAGCAGTACTTC.

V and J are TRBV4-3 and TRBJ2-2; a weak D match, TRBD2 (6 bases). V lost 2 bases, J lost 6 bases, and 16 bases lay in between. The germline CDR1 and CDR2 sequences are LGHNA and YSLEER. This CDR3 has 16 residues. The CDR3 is CASSQTHGSWAGELFF. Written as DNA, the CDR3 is TGCGCCAGCAGCCAAACGCACGGGAGTTGGGCCGGGGAGCTGTTTTTT.

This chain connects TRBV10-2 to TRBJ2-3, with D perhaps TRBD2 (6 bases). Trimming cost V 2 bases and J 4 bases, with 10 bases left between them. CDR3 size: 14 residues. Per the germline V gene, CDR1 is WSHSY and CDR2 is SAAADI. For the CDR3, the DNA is TGCGCCAGCAGTGAGGCGGGGCCCCCAGATACGCAGTATTTT. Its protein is CASSEAGPPDTQYF.

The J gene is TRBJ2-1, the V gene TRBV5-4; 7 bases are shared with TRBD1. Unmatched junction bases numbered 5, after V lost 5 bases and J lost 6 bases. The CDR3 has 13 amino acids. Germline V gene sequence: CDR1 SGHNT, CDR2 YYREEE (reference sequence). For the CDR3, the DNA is TGTGCCAGCAGTAGACAGGGTCCCAATGAGCAGTTCTTC. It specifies CASSRQGPNEQFF.

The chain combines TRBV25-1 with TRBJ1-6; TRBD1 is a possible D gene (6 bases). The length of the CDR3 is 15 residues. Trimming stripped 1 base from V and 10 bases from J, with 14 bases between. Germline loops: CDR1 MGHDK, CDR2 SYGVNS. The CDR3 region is CASSEFGQTKSPLHF. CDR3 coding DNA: TGTGCCAGCAGTGAATTTGGACAGACAAAGTCACCCCTCCACTTT.

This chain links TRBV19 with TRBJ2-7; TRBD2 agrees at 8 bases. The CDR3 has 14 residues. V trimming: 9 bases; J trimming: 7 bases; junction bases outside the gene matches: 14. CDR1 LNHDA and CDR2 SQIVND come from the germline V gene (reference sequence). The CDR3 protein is CASGPAGVRPEQYF. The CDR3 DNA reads TGTGCCAGCGGCCCAGCGGGAGTACGCCCAGAGCAGTACTTC.

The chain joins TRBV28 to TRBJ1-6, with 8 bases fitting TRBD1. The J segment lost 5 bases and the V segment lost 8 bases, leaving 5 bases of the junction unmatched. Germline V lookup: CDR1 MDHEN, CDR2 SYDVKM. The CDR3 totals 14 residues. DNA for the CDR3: TGTGCCAGCTATGGACAGGGAGATAATTCACCCCTCCACTTT. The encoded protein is CASYGQGDNSPLHF.

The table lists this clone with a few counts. The CDR3 nucleotides read TGTGCCAGCAGCTCTTTAGCGGGAGGGCCCGAAGAGCAGTTCTTC. This encodes CASSSLAGGPEEQFF. The chain has TRBV5-4 and TRBJ2-1, with TRBD2 identical over 11 bases. V lost 3 bases, J lost 10 bases, and 9 bases stayed unmatched. The CDR3 consists of 15 residues. CDR1 is SGHNT and CDR2 is YYREEE in the germline V gene (reference sequence).

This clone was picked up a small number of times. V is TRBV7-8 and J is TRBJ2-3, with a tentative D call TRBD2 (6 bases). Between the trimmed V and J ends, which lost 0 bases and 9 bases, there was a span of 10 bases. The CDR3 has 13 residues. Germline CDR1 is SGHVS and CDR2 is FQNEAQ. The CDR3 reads CASSLAQGRTQYF. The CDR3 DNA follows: TGTGCCAGCAGCTTAGCGCAAGGGAGGACGCAGTATTTT.

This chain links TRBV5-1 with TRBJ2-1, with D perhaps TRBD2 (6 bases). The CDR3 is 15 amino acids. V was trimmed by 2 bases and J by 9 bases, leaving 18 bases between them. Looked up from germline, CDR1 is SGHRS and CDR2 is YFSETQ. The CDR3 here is CASSFSGTPASEQFF. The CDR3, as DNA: TGCGCCAGCAGCTTCTCCGGGACTCCGGCAAGTGAGCAGTTCTTC.

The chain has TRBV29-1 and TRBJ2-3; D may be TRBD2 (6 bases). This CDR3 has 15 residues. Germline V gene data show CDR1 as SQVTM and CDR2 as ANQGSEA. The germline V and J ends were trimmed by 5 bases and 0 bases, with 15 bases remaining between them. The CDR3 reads CSVTLAFSSTDTQYF. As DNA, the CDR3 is TGCAGCGTTACGCTAGCGTTTTCTAGCACAGATACGCAGTATTTT.

The CDR3 reads CASSPLAIGRPQHF. The CDR3 DNA reads as TGTGCCAGCAGTCCGCTAGCTATTGGCAGGCCCCAGCATTTT. The V gene is TRBV28, the J gene TRBJ1-5; D not certain. From germline, CDR1 is MDHEN and CDR2 SYDVKM. The CDR3 has 14 amino acids. V was clipped by 5 bases and J by 9 bases, with 17 bases between them. Variable domain in full (rest from reference TRBV28 and TRBJ1-5): DVKVTQSSRYLVKRTGEKVFLECVQDMDHENMFWYRQDPGLGLRLIYFSYDVKMKEKGDIPEGYSVSREKKERFSLILESASTNQTSMYLCASSPLAIGRPQHFGDGTRLSIL.

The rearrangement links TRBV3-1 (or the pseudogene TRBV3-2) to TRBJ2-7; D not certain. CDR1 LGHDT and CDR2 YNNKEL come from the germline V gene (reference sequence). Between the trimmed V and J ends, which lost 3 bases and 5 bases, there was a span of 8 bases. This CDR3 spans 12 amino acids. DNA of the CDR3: TGTGCCAGCAGCCACCTCGACAACGAGCAGTACTTC. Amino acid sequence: CASSHLDNEQYF.

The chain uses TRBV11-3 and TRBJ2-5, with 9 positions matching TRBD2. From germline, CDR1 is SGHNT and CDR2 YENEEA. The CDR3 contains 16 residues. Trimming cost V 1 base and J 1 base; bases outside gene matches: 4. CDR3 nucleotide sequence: TGTGCCAGCAGCTTAGGGGCGGGAGGGGGCCAAGAGACCCAGTACTTC. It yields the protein CASSLGAGGGQETQYF.